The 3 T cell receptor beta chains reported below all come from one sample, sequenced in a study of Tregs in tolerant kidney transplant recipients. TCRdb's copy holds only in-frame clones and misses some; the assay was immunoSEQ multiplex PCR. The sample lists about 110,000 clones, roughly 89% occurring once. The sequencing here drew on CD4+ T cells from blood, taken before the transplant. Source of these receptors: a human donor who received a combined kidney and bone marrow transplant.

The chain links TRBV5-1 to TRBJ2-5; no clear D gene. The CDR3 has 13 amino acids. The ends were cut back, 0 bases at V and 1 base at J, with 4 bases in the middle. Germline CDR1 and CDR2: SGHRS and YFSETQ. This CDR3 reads CASSLGGQETQYF. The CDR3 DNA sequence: TGCGCCAGCAGCTTGGGCGGCCAAGAGACCCAGTACTTC.

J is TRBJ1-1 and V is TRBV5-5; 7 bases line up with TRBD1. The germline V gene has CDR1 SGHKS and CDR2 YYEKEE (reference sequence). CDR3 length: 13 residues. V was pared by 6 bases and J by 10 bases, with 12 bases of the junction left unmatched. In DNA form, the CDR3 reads TGTGCCAGCATCAGGGGGGATAGCATGGGAGCTTTCTTT. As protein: CASIRGDSMGAFF.

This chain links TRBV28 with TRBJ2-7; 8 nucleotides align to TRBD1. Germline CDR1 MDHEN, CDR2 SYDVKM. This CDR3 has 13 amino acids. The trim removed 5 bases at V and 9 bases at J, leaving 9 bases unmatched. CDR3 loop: CASSPATGVGQYF. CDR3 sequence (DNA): TGTGCCAGCAGTCCAGCGACAGGGGTTGGGCAGTACTTC. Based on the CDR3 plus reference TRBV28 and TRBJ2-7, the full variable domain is DVKVTQSSRYLVKRTGEKVFLECVQDMDHENMFWYRQDPGLGLRLIYFSYDVKMKEKGDIPEGYSVSREKKERFSLILESASTNQTSMYLCASSPATGVGQYFGPGTRLTVT.